The clone carrying this T cell receptor (beta chain) was seen repeatedly, ten times or more. The antigen is undetermined. Moderately to severely active ophthalmopathy under 3 months, CAS at least 3, NOSPECS at least 4. Trimming at V came to 4 bases and at J to 3 bases, leaving 12 bases not matched to a gene. Germline loops: CDR1 MNHEY, CDR2 SVGAGI. This CDR3 has 16 amino acids. This specimen comes from a study of Graves' ophthalmopathy and Graves' hyperthyroidism. RNA transcripts served as template for amplifying TCR beta CDR3 sequences. An initial RT-PCR round employing HTBI primers preceded a second-round multiplex PCR. TCRdb reanalysed the multiplex PCR reads using MiXCR and keeps one entry per CDR3 protein. In the table there are approximately 160,000 distinct CDR3 sequences, 39% of which are singletons. Findings of the study overall: Blood also carried most expanded thyroid clonotypes exceeding 0.001 frequency.

This TCR came from a young man with Graves' ophthalmopathy. Sample: peripheral blood. The V call is TRBV6-5, the J call TRBJ2-7, with TRBD2 matching over 7 bases. CDR3 region: CASSSGTTMMNYEQYF. The DNA for the CDR3 is TGTGCCAGCAGTTCCGGGACTACCATGATGAACTACGAGCAGTACTTC.